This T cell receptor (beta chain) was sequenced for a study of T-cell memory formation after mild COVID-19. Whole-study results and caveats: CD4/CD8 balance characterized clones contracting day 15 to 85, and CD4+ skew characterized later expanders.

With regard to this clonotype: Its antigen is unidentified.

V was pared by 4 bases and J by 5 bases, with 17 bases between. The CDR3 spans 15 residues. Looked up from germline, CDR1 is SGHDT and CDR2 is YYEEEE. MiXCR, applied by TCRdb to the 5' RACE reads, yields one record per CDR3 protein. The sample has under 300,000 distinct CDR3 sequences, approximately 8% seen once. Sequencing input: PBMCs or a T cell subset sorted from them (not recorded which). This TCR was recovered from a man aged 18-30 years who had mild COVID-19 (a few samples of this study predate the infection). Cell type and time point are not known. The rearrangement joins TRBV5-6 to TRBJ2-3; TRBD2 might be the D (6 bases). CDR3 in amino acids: CASSPVGTGVDTQYF. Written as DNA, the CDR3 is TGTGCCAGCAGCCCAGTCGGGACTGGGGTAGATACGCAGTATTTT.